This T cell receptor (beta chain) was retrieved from a study of glioma-infiltrating T cells after dendritic cell vaccination. At the level of the study: Dendritic cell vaccine was injected intradermally three times, biweekly.

TCRdb keeps only in-frame clones here, not all; method: immunoSEQ multiplex PCR. The table records 70,000 to 95,000 clones, 87% of them present only once. The CDR3 consists of 13 residues. V lost 8 bases to trimming and J lost 3 bases; unmatched junction nucleotides: 6. Germline V gene sequence: CDR1 SNHLY, CDR2 FYNNEI. Time point specified: after dendritic cell vaccination, including at tumor progression/relapse. The sequenced sample was blood, obtained after dendritic cell vaccination. The rearrangement links TRBV2 to TRBJ2-5; 7 bases are shared with TRBD1. The clonotype was recovered from a human donor with glioblastoma. CDR3 coding DNA: TGTGCCAGCGGGGACAGTATTGAAGAGACCCAGTACTTC. Encoded protein: CASGDSIEETQYF.